There are many counts of the clone carrying this T cell receptor beta chain. Its specificity is not known. Construction of TCR beta libraries was performed using quantitative 5'-RACE with molecular barcodes. Using its own MiXCR run on the 5' RACE reads, TCRdb lists one record per CDR3 protein. The table includes 150,000 to 200,000 distinct CDR3 sequences, around 16% detected once. The CDR3 is made up of 14 amino acids. V was clipped by 3 bases and J by 4 bases; unmatched bases: 7. In germline, CDR1 is DFQATT, CDR2 SNEGSKA (reference sequence). The sample belongs to a study of CD8 T cells in ankylosing spondylitis. Study findings and constraints: Disease-associated clones were reportedly significantly overrepresented in matched ankylosing spondylitis synovial fluid. Ankylosing spondylitis blood appeared to carry a characteristic TCR beta motif of roughly eight highly homologous variants. Relatively scarce in peripheral blood, disease-linked clones were CD8+.

This chain joins TRBV20-1 and TRBJ2-7, with TRBD1 matching over 9 bases. The sequenced sample was blood, either unsorted or a sorted T cell fraction (not recorded which). The sequence was obtained from a male donor with ankylosing spondylitis or in good health (not recorded which). The CDR3 reads CSASDRDREYEQYF. CDR3 DNA: TGCAGTGCTAGCGACCGGGACAGGGAATACGAGCAGTACTTC.